This TCR beta chain was identified during a study of T cell responses to AZD1222 COVID-19 vaccine. Findings and limits, study-wide: Vaccination with two AZD1222 doses was followed by a rise in Spike-specific TCR breadth and depth. Clonal diversity may have been underestimated in mostly white British donors.

On this clone: Antigen specificity is unknown.

The CDR3 is 13 amino acids. V was shortened by 3 bases and J by 10 bases, with 14 bases between the two germline ends. Germline V gene sequence: CDR1 SGHRS, CDR2 YFSETQ. Clones were read by immunoSEQ multiplex PCR, and TCRdb kept only the in-frame ones, dropping some. This table holds some 80,000 clones, approximately 80% found once. This clonotype was sampled from an adult who received the MenACWY meningococcal vaccine as a control. The sequencing used peripheral blood, collected 28 days after the second dose of the MenACWY control vaccine. V is TRBV5-1 and J is TRBJ2-1; D not certain. The CDR3 nucleotides are TGCGCCAGCAGCTCAAAGATGGACGGGGAGCAGTTCTTC. Translation: CASSSKMDGEQFF.